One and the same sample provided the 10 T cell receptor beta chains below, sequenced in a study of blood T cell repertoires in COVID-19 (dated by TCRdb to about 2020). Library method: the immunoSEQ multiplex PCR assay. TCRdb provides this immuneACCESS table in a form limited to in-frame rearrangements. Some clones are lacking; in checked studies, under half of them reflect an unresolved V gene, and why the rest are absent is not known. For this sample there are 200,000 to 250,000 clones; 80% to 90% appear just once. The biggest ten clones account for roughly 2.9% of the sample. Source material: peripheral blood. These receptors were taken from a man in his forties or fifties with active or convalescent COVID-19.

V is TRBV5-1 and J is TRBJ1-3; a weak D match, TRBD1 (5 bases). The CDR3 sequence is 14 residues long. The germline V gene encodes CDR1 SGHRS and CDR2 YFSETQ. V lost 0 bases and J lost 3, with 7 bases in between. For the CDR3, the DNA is TGCGCCAGCAGCTTGGAGGGACTTGGAAACACCATATATTTT. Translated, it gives CASSLEGLGNTIYF.

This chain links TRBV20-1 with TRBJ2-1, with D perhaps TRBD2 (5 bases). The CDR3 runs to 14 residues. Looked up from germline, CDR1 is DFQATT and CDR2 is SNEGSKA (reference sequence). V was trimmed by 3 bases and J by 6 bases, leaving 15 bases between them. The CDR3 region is CSASTGSRRNEQFF. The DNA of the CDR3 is TGCAGTGCTAGTACGGGGAGTAGGCGCAATGAGCAGTTCTTC.

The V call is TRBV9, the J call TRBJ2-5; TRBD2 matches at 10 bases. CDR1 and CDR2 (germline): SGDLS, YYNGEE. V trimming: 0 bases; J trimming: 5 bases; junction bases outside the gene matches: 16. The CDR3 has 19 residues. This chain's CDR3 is CASSVAAGTSDPRRETQYF. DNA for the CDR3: TGTGCCAGCAGCGTAGCGGCCGGGACTAGCGACCCGAGGAGGGAGACCCAGTACTTC. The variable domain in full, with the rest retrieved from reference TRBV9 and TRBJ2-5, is DSGVTQTPKHLITATGQRVTLRCSPRSGDLSVYWYQQSLDQGLQFLIQYYNGEERAKGNILERFSAQQFPDLHSELNLSSLELGDSALYFCASSVAAGTSDPRRETQYFGPGTRLLVL.

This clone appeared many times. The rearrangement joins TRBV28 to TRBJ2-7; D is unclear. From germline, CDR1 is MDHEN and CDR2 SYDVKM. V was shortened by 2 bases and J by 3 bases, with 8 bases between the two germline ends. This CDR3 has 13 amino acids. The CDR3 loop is CASSLEASYEQYF. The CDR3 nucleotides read TGTGCCAGCAGTTTAGAGGCTAGCTACGAGCAGTACTTC. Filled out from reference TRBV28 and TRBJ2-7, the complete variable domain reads DVKVTQSSRYLVKRTGEKVFLECVQDMDHENMFWYRQDPGLGLRLIYFSYDVKMKEKGDIPEGYSVSREKKERFSLILESASTNQTSMYLCASSLEASYEQYFGPGTRLTVT.

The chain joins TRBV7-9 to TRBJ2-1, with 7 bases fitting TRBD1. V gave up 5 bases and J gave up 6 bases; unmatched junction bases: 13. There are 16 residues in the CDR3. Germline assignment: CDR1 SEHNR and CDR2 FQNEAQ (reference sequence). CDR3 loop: CASSPRGSLATNEQFF. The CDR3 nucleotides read TGTGCCAGCAGCCCCAGGGGGAGCTTAGCCACCAATGAGCAGTTCTTC.

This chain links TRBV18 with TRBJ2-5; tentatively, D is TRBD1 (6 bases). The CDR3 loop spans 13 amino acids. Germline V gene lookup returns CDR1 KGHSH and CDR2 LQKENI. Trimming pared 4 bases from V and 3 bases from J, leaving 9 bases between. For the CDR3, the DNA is TGTGCCAGCTCACGAACAGGGAAAGAGACCCAGTACTTC. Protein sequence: CASSRTGKETQYF.

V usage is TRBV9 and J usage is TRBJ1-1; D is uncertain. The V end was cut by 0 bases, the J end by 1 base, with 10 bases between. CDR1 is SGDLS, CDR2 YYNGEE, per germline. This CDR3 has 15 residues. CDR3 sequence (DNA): TGTGCCAGCAGCGTAGATCCTGGGAGGAACACTGAAGCTTTCTTT. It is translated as CASSVDPGRNTEAFF. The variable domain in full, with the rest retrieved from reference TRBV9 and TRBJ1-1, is DSGVTQTPKHLITATGQRVTLRCSPRSGDLSVYWYQQSLDQGLQFLIQYYNGEERAKGNILERFSAQQFPDLHSELNLSSLELGDSALYFCASSVDPGRNTEAFFGQGTRLTVV.

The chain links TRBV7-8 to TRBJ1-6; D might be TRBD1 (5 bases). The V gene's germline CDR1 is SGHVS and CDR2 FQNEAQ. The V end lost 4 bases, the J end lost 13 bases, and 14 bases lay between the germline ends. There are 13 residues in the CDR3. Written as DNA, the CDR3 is TGTGCCAGCAGCTCCAATTCACAGGTGCCCCTCCACTTT. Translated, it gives CASSSNSQVPLHF.

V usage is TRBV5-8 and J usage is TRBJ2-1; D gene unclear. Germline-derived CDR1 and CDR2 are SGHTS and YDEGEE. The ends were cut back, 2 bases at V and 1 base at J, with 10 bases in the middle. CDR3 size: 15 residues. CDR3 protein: CASSFPGGSYNEQFF. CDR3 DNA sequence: TGTGCCAGCAGCTTCCCGGGTGGGTCCTACAATGAGCAGTTCTTC.

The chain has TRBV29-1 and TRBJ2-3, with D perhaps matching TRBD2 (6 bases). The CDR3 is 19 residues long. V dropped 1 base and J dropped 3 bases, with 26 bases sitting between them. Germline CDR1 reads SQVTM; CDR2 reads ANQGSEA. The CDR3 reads CSVEVRHPNRAGATDTQYF. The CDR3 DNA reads TGCAGCGTTGAAGTCCGGCACCCCAACAGAGCGGGCGCGACAGATACGCAGTATTTT.